This TCR beta chain was identified in a study of shared clonotypes between healthy human individuals. J lost 5 bases, V lost 0 bases, and 5 bases had no gene match. Germline V gene lookup returns CDR1 SGHTA and CDR2 FQGNSA. This CDR3 has 16 amino acids. The assay was immunoSEQ multiplex PCR, and TCRdb's table has in-frame clones only and misses some. Of about 1 million clones in the sample, about 75% were seen once. This receptor was taken from a man between 18 and 29 years old in good health. The chain couples TRBV7-2 to TRBJ2-5, with 11 bases aligning to TRBD2. The sequencing input was memory CD4+ T cells sorted from blood. Subset defined: CD45RA-negative fraction. Here the CDR3 DNA reads TGTGCCAGCAGCTTAGCACTAGCGGGAGCAGGGGAGACCCAGTACTTC. It is translated as CASSLALAGAGETQYF.